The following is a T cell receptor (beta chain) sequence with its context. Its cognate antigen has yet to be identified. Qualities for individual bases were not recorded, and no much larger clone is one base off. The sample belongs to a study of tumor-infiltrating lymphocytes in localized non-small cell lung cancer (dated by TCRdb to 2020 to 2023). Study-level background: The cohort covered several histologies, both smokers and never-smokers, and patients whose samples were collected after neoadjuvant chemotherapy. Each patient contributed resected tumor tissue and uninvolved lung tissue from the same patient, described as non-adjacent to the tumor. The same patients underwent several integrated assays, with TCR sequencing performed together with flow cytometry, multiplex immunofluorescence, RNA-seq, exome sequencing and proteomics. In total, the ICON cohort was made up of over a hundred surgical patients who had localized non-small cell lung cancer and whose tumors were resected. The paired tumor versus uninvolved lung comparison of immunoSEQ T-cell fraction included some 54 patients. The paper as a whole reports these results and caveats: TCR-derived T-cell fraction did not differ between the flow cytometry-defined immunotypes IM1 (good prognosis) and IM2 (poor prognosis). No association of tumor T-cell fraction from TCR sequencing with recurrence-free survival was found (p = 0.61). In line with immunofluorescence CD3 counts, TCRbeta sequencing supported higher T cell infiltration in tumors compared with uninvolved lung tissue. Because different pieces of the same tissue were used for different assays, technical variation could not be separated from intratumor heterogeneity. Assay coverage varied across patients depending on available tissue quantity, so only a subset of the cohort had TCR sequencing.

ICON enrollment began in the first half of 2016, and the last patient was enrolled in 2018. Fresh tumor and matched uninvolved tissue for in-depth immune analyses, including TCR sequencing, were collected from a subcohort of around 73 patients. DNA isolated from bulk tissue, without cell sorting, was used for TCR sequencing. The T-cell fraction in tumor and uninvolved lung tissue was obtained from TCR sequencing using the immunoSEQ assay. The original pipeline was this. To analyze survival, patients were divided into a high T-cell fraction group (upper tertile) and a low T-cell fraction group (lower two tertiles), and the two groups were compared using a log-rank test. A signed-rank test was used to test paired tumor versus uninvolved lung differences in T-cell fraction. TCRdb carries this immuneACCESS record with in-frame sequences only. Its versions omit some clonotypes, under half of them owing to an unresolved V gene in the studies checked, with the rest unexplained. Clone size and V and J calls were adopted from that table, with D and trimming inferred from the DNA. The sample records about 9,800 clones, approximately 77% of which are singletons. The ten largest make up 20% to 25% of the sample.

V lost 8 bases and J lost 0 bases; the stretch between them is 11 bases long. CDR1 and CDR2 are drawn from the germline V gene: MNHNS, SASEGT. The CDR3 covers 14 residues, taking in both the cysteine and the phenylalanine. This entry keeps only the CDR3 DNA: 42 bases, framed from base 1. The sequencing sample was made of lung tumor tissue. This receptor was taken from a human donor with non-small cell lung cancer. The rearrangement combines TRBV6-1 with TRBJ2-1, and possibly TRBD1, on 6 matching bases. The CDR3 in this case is CASRTASSYNEQFF. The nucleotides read TGTGCCAGCCGGACAGCGAGCTCCTACAATGAGCAGTTCTTC.